The TCR beta chain described here comes from a study of CD8 T cells in ankylosing spondylitis. This CDR3 is built from 15 residues. V lost 4 bases, J lost 7 bases, and 10 bases stayed unmatched. CDR1 MNHEY and CDR2 SVGAGI come from the germline V gene. Quantitative molecular-barcoded 5'-RACE generated the TCR beta libraries. Each CDR3 protein gets one entry after TCRdb re-called the 5' RACE reads with MiXCR. Seen here are some 240,000 distinct CDR3 sequences, under 30% observed once, and the top ten hold less than 0.75%. This TCR was sampled from a male donor with ankylosing spondylitis or in good health (not recorded which). The sequenced sample was blood, either unsorted or a sorted T cell fraction (not recorded which). The chain links TRBV6-5 to TRBJ1-2, with 9 bases matching TRBD1. DNA of the CDR3: TGTGCCAGCAGTTCGACCGGGACAGGGATAAGTGGCTACACCTTC. It codes for CASSSTGTGISGYTF.